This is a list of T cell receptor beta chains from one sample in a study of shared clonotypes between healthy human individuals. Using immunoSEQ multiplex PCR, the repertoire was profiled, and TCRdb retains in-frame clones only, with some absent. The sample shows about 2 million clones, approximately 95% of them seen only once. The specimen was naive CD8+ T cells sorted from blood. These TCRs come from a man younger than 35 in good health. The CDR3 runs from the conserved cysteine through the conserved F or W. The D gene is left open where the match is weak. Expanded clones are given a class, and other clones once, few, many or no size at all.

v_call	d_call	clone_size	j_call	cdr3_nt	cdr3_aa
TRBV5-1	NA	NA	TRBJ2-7	TGCGCCAGCAGCTTGGCTTATGGCAGGGAGACCCCCTACGAGCAGTACTTC	CASSLAYGRETPYEQYF
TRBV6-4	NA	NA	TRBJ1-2	TGTGCCAGCAGTGACCGCGGGGGCGATGGCTACACCTTC	CASSDRGGDGYTF
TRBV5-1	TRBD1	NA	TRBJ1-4	TGCGCCAGCAGCCCCGACAGGGGTAATGAAAAACTGTTTTTT	CASSPDRGNEKLFF
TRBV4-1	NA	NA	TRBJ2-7	TGCGCCAGCAGCCACAGGGGCGAGCAGTACTTC	CASSHRGEQYF
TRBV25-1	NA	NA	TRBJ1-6	TGTGCCAGCAGTGAAACCCAACAGGGATCACCCCTCCACTTT	CASSETQQGSPLHF
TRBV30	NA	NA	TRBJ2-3	TGTGCCTGGAGGCTAAAAGGGGGAGATACGCAGTATTTT	CAWRLKGGDTQYF
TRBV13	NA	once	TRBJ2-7	TGTGCCAGCAGCCCGTCCGCCTACGAGCAGTACTTC	CASSPSAYEQYF
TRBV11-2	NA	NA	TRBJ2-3	TGTGCCAGCAGCCCGGACCGCACAGATACGCAGTATTTT	CASSPDRTDTQYF
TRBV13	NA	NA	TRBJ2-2	TGTGCCAGCAGCTCCGGACTGTCCGGGGAGCTGTTTTTT	CASSSGLSGELFF
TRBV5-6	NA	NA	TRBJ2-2	TGTGCCAGCAGCTTGTACAGCTCCGGGGAGCTGTTTTTT	CASSLYSSGELFF
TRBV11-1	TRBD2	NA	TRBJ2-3	TGTGCCAGCAGCTTCTTCAGACTAGCGGGGGATGCAGATACGCAGTATTTT	CASSFFRLAGDADTQYF
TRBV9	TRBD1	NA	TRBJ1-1	TGTGCCAGCAGCCCAATCACAGGGGTGGGGACTGAAGCTTTCTTT	CASSPITGVGTEAFF
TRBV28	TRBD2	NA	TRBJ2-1	TGTGCCAGCAACACAAATCGGGCGGGGGTCAGGAGTAATGAGCAGTTCTTC	CASNTNRAGVRSNEQFF
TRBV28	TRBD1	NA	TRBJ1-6	TGTGCCAGCAGTTTACGGACAGGGTTAAATTCACCCCTCCACTTT	CASSLRTGLNSPLHF
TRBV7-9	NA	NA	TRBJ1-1	TGTGCCAGCAGCTTAGAAGTAAATTGGGCTTTCTTT	CASSLEVNWAFF
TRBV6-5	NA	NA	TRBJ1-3	TGTGCCAGCACCGAGTCCCTTGGAAACACCATATATTTT	CASTESLGNTIYF
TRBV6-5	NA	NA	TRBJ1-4	TGTGCCAGCAGTTACGGCGTCGGGGGGAATGAAAAACTGTTTTTT	CASSYGVGGNEKLFF
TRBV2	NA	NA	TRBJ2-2	TGTGCCAGCATTTTTAACAGTAGAGACGCGAACACCGGGGAGCTGTTTTTT	CASIFNSRDANTGELFF
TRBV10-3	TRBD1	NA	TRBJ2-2	TGTGCCATCCGGGACAGGAACACCGGGGAGCTGTTTTTT	CAIRDRNTGELFF
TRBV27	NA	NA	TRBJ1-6	TGTGCCAGCAGTCTCCTAGCTGCAGGTCCTACGTATAATTCACCCCTCCACTTT	CASSLLAAGPTYNSPLHF
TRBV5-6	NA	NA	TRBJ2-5	TGTGCCAGCAGCTTGACAGTAGGGGAGACCCAGTACTTC	CASSLTVGETQYF
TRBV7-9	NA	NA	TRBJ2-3	TGTGCCAGCAGCTTAGGTGGACAGTATGGTACAGATACGCAGTATTTT	CASSLGGQYGTDTQYF
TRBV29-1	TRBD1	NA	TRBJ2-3	TGCAGCGTTGACCAGGGGGTAGGTGGGGATGCCCCAGGAGATACGCAGTATTTT	CSVDQGVGGDAPGDTQYF
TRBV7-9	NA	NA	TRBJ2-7	TGTGCCAGCAGCTCTGATGGCAACTCCTACGAGCAGTACTTC	CASSSDGNSYEQYF
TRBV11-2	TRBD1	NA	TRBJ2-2	TGTGCCAGCAGCTTAGATCAAACGGCAGGGGGTTTTACCGGGGAGCTGTTTTTT	CASSLDQTAGGFTGELFF
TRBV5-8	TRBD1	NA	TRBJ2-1	TGTGCCAGCAGCGGGCGGACAGGGGTACTGAGCTCCTACAATGAGCAGTTCTTC	CASSGRTGVLSSYNEQFF
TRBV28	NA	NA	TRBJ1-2	TGTGCCAGCAGTTTATTAACGGGGGGAGCCTATGGCTACACCTTC	CASSLLTGGAYGYTF
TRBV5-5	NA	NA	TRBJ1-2	TGTGCCAGCAATAGGGACGGGATCTATGGCTACACCTTC	CASNRDGIYGYTF
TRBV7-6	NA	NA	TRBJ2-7	TGTGCCAGCAGCTTAGTGGCGGGGTCTATATTTAACGAGCAGTACTTC	CASSLVAGSIFNEQYF
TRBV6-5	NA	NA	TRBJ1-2	TGTGCCAGCAGCGCGGGACTCAGGGATGGCTACACCTTC	CASSAGLRDGYTF
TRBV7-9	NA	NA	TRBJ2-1	TGTGCCAGCGGCTCGGACACGCATGAGCAGTTCTTC	CASGSDTHEQFF
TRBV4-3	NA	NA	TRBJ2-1	TGCGCCAGCAGCCAAGATACTCCTTCTGATGAGCAGTTCTTC	CASSQDTPSDEQFF
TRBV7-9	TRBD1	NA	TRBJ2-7	TGTGCCAGCAGCTTAAATCCCTACGGGACAGGGCTCAACGAGCAGTACTTC	CASSLNPYGTGLNEQYF
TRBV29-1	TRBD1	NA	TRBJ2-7	TGTAGCGTTCTAGGGACAGGTGAGAGCTCCTACGAGCAGTACTTC	CSVLGTGESSYEQYF
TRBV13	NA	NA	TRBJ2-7	TGTGCCAGCAGCCCGGGACCTGGGGCCTACGAGCAGTACTTC	CASSPGPGAYEQYF
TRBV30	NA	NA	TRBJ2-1	TGTGCCTGGAGTGTACTGTCAGGGAATGAGCAGTTCTTC	CAWSVLSGNEQFF
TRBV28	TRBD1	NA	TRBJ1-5	TGTGCCAGCAGTTTAGACAGGGGAAATCAGCCCCAGCATTTT	CASSLDRGNQPQHF
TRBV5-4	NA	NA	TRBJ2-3	TGTGCCAGCAGCTCCACTAAATGGGGGGGCCGGTCAGATACGCAGTATTTT	CASSSTKWGGRSDTQYF
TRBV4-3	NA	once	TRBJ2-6	TGCGCCAGCAGCCAAGTGATTCTGGATTCCAACGTCCTGACTTTC	CASSQVILDSNVLTF
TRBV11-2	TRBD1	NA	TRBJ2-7	TGTGCCAGCAGCTTAGTTATTGGGACAGTTGCCGAGCAGTACTTC	CASSLVIGTVAEQYF
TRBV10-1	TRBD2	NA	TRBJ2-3	TGCGCCAGCAGTGAGTCGGCTAGCGGGGGGGGATGGACTAGCACAGATACGCAGTATTTT	CASSESASGGGWTSTDTQYF
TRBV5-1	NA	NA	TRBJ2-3	TGCGCCAGCAGCCCCCTAGGTAGCACAGATACGCAGTATTTT	CASSPLGSTDTQYF